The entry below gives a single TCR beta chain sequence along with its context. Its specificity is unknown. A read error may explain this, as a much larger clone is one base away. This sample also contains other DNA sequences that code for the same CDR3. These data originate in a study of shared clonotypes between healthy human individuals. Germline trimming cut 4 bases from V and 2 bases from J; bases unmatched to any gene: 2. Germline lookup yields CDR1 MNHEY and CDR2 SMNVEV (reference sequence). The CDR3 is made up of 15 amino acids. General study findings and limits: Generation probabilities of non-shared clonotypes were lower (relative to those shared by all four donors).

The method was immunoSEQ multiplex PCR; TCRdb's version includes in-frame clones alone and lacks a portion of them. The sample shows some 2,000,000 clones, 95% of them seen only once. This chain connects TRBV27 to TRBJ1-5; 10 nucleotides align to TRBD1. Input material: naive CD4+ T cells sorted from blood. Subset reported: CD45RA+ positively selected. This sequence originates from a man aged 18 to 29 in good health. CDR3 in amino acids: CASSSGTGGNQPQHF. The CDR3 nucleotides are TGTGCCAGCAGTTCCGGGACAGGGGGCAATCAGCCCCAGCATTTT.